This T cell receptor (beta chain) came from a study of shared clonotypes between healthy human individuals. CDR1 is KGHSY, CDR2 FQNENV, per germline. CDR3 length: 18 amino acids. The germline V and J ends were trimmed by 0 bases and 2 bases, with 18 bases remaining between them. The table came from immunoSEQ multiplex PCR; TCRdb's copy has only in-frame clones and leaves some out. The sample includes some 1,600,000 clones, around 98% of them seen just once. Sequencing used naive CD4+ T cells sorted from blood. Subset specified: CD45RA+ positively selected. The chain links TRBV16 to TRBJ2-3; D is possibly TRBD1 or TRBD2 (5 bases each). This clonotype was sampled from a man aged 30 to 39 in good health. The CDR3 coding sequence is TGTGCCAGCAGCCAATCGGTTGGGTGGGACGGCACCACAGATACGCAGTATTTT. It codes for CASSQSVGWDGTTDTQYF.